A single sample is the source of the 29 T cell receptor beta chains below, sequenced in a study of siplizumab effects on memory and regulatory T cells (dated by TCRdb to between 2018 and 2021). Library generation was performed with the immunoSEQ multiplex PCR assay. This immuneACCESS table, as held by TCRdb, lists in-frame sequences with V and J called but not all clones. Of the missing ones, under half trace to an unresolved V gene in checked studies; the others have no known cause. The sample contains roughly 110,000 clones, 80% to 95% of them found a single time. The ten largest clones take up roughly 0.16% of the sample. Material for sequencing was non-Treg CD4+ T cells sorted from blood. The cell subset or site label, as the study defines it: FACS-sorted unstimulated CD4+ non-regulatory T cells. Every receptor here comes from a human donor in good health.

The chain employs TRBV10-3 and TRBJ2-3, with D perhaps matching TRBD2 (6 bases). The CDR3 extends over 15 amino acids. V was pared by 8 bases and J by 2 bases, with 17 bases between. Per the germline V gene, CDR1 is ENHRY and CDR2 is SYGVKD. The CDR3 reads CAIALSAGPTDTQYF. As DNA, the CDR3 is TGTGCCATCGCTTTGTCGGCGGGACCCACAGATACGCAGTATTTT.

The J gene is TRBJ1-5, the V gene TRBV6-1, with D possibly TRBD1 on 5 matching bases. Germline V gene lookup returns CDR1 MNHNS and CDR2 SASEGT. The CDR3 extends over 14 amino acids. Trimming removed 3 bases from V and 3 bases from J, with 9 bases in between. The chain's CDR3 is CASSETVNNQPQHF. The CDR3 nucleotides read TGTGCCAGCAGTGAGACAGTAAACAATCAGCCCCAGCATTTT.

The genes are TRBV5-1 and TRBJ2-5; weak D call: TRBD2 (7 bases). This CDR3 has 14 residues. Germline lookup yields CDR1 SGHRS and CDR2 YFSETQ. V lost 0 bases to trimming and J lost 5 bases, with 11 bases between them. CDR3 loop: CASSLEGGQETQYF. The CDR3 DNA sequence: TGCGCCAGCAGCTTGGAGGGGGGGCAGGAGACCCAGTACTTC.

The chain joins TRBV2 to TRBJ2-7; the match to TRBD1 covers 7 bases. CDR3 length: 13 residues. Germline CDR1 is SNHLY and CDR2 is FYNNEI. The V segment lost 6 bases and the J segment 6 bases; nucleotides outside the gene matches: 8. The CDR3 nucleotides read TGTGCCAGCAGGACAGGGAGACGTACCGAGCAGTACTTC. This sequence encodes CASRTGRRTEQYF.

The chain is built from TRBV5-4 and TRBJ2-3; D is ambiguous. The CDR3 is made up of 14 amino acids. V was pared by 2 bases and J by 4 bases, with 11 bases between. Germline V gene sequence: CDR1 SGHNT, CDR2 YYREEE (reference sequence). CDR3: CASSFPPGSDTQYF. Written as DNA, the CDR3 is TGTGCCAGCAGCTTCCCGCCTGGGTCAGATACGCAGTATTTT.

CDR3 nucleotide sequence: TGTGCCAGCAGCCCAATTGGGGGGGTCACAGATACGCAGTATTTT. This translates into CASSPIGGVTDTQYF. The chain employs TRBV14 and TRBJ2-3; TRBD2 matches at 7 bases. V dropped 4 bases and J dropped 2; count of bases not matched to a gene: 6. Germline V gene lookup returns CDR1 SGHDN and CDR2 FVKESK. This CDR3 region has 15 residues.

The V and J genes are TRBV11-2 and TRBJ1-4; TRBD1 matches at 7 bases. The junction had 7 bases not matched to a gene; V was cut back by 4 bases and J by 8 bases. This CDR3 is 14 amino acids long. The V gene's germline CDR1 is SGHAT and CDR2 FQNNGV. The CDR3 DNA follows: TGTGCCAGCAGCTCCAACCGGGACAGAGAAAAACTGTTTTTT. It encodes CASSSNRDREKLFF. Full variable domain (outside the CDR3, taken from reference TRBV11-2 and TRBJ1-4): EAGVAQSPRYKIIEKRQSVAFWCNPISGHATLYWYQQILGQGPKLLIQFQNNGVVDDSQLPKDRFSAERLKGVDSTLKIQPAKLEDSAVYLCASSSNRDREKLFFGSGTQLSVL.

This clone appeared a single time. The rearrangement joins TRBV7-2 to TRBJ2-3; possible D gene TRBD1, 6 bases. The length of the CDR3 is 15 residues. With 1 base removed from V and 0 bases from J, the gap between germline ends came to 8 bases. The V gene's germline CDR1 is SGHTA and CDR2 FQGNSA. CDR3 nucleotide sequence: TGTGCCAGCAGCTTAGGGGGGCCCAGCACAGATACGCAGTATTTT. Its protein is CASSLGGPSTDTQYF.

The chain recombines TRBV28 with TRBJ2-2; 7 bases are a match to TRBD1. Germline values: CDR1 MDHEN, CDR2 SYDVKM. The CDR3 sequence is 15 residues long. Losses at the gene ends were 5 bases for V and 4 bases for J; bases not matched to a gene: 7. The chain's CDR3 is CASSLETGFTGELFF. In DNA, the CDR3 is TGTGCCAGCAGTCTAGAGACAGGGTTCACCGGGGAGCTGTTTTTT.

The chain's CDR3 is CASSGPGTVQETQYF. The CDR3 coding sequence is TGTGCCAGCAGTGGCCCGGGGACAGTTCAAGAGACCCAGTACTTC. V is TRBV28 and J is TRBJ2-5; 7 bases line up with TRBD1. CDR3 size: 15 residues. Germline loops: CDR1 MDHEN, CDR2 SYDVKM. V lost 5 bases to trimming and J lost 2 bases; unmatched junction nucleotides: 8.

The rearrangement uses TRBV10-2 and TRBJ1-2; no clear D gene. Looked up from germline, CDR1 is WSHSY and CDR2 is SAAADI. V was shortened by 7 bases and J by 0 bases, with 12 bases between the two germline ends. The CDR3 consists of 14 residues. The CDR3: CASTWALTNYGYTF. Here the CDR3 DNA reads TGCGCCAGCACCTGGGCCCTAACTAACTATGGCTACACCTTC.

This clone was recorded only once. The V gene is TRBV5-6, the J gene TRBJ2-7, with 7 bases that match TRBD1. Germline V lookup: CDR1 SGHDT, CDR2 YYEEEE. CDR3 length: 15 amino acids. V lost 1 base to trimming and J lost 5 bases; unmatched junction nucleotides: 9. The CDR3 DNA is TGTGCCAGCAGCTTGAAGGGGACAGTGGGGGACGAGCAGTACTTC. Translated, it gives CASSLKGTVGDEQYF. Together with reference TRBV5-6 and TRBJ2-7, the CDR3 gives the full variable domain: DAGVTQSPTHLIKTRGQQVTLRCSPKSGHDTVSWYQQALGQGPQFIFQYYEEEERQRGNFPDRFSGHQFPNYSSELNVNALLLGDSALYLCASSLKGTVGDEQYFGPGTRLTVT.

The V gene is TRBV9, the J gene TRBJ1-2; 9 bases map to TRBD1. In germline, CDR1 is SGDLS, CDR2 YYNGEE. The trim removed 3 bases at V and 4 bases at J, leaving 13 bases unmatched. The CDR3 spans 17 residues. The CDR3 DNA sequence: TGTGCCAGCAGCGCACTCCCCCGGGGACAGGGACCCTATGGCTACACCTTC. Translation: CASSALPRGQGPYGYTF.

This clone was detected a few times. The genes are TRBV5-1 and TRBJ1-1, with unresolved D. The CDR3 loop spans 15 amino acids. CDR1 is SGHRS and CDR2 is YFSETQ in the germline V gene. V was cut by 2 bases and J by 1 base, with 12 bases left in between. This chain's CDR3 is CASSFVGPGNTEAFF. CDR3 sequence (DNA): TGCGCCAGCAGCTTTGTAGGACCAGGGAACACTGAAGCTTTCTTT.

The CDR3 DNA is TGTGCCAGTAGTATTTACAGAACTAGCACAGATACGCAGTATTTT. Protein sequence: CASSIYRTSTDTQYF. J is TRBJ2-3 and V is TRBV19; no clear D. The CDR3 extends over 15 amino acids. V dropped 3 bases and J dropped 0 bases, with 10 bases sitting between them. CDR1 LNHDA and CDR2 SQIVND come from the germline V gene (reference sequence).

The rearrangement joins TRBV28 to TRBJ1-5, with D perhaps matching TRBD1 (5 bases). V was cut by 6 bases and J by 1 base, with 13 bases left in between. The CDR3 length is 15 residues. From germline, CDR1 is MDHEN and CDR2 SYDVKM. Here the CDR3 reads CASRPPGPSNQPQHF. The CDR3 region has the DNA TGTGCCAGCAGACCTCCGGGGCCGAGCAATCAGCCCCAGCATTTT.

This rearrangement joins TRBV7-9 to TRBJ2-3, with D maybe TRBD2 (5 bases). The CDR3 runs to 14 residues. Trimming removed 5 bases at V and 7 bases at J, with 16 bases between. Germline V gene lookup returns CDR1 SEHNR and CDR2 FQNEAQ (reference sequence). Written as DNA, the CDR3 is TGTGCCAGCAGCGTGCGGGTTGCCCCCTATACGCAGTATTTT. It yields the protein CASSVRVAPYTQYF.

V gene TRBV4-1 combines with J gene TRBJ2-7; the match to TRBD1 covers 9 bases. The junction had 3 bases not matched to a gene; V was cut back by 0 bases and J by 9 bases. CDR1 and CDR2 (germline): MGHRA, YSYEKL. CDR3 length: 13 residues. CDR3 nucleotides: TGCGCCAGCAGCCAAGAGCGGGGACAGGGGCAGTACTTC. It encodes CASSQERGQGQYF.

The chain is built from TRBV7-3 and TRBJ2-7, with 9 bases lining up with TRBD2. This CDR3 has 15 amino acids. Per the germline V gene, CDR1 is SGHTA and CDR2 is FQGTGA. V shed 6 bases and J 2 bases; nucleotides not matched to a gene: 8. DNA for the CDR3: TGTGCCAGCAGTCTTAGCGGGGGCCTAACCTACGAGCAGTACTTC. It specifies CASSLSGGLTYEQYF. Full variable domain (remainder filled in from reference TRBV7-3 and TRBJ2-7): GAGVSQTPSNKVTEKGKYVELRCDPISGHTALYWYRQSLGQGPEFLIYFQGTGAADDSGLPNDRFFAVRPEGSVSTLKIQRTERGDSAVYLCASSLSGGLTYEQYFGPGTRLTVT.

The rearrangement uses TRBV19 and TRBJ2-7, with 13 bases lining up with TRBD2. The CDR3 totals 17 residues. V trimming: 0 bases; J trimming: 4 bases; junction bases outside the gene matches: 6. Germline CDR1 and CDR2: LNHDA and SQIVND (reference sequence). The CDR3 DNA is TGTGCCAGTAGTATAGACCCGGGACTAGCGGGGCATTACGAGCAGTACTTC. Its translation is CASSIDPGLAGHYEQYF.

The rearrangement joins TRBV11-2 to TRBJ2-1; TRBD2 agrees at 11 bases. The CDR3 length is 16 residues. Trimming at V came to 2 bases and at J to 5 bases, leaving 5 bases not matched to a gene. Looked up from germline, CDR1 is SGHAT and CDR2 is FQNNGV. The CDR3 bases are TGTGCCAGCAGCTTATTTAGCGGGGGGGGTAACAATGAGCAGTTCTTC. Its translation: CASSLFSGGGNNEQFF.

This clone was counted once. V usage is TRBV2 and J usage is TRBJ2-3; TRBD1 agrees at 7 bases. Germline-derived CDR1 and CDR2 are SNHLY and FYNNEI. CDR3 length: 15 amino acids. J lost 1 base, V lost 4 bases, and 5 bases had no gene match. CDR3 coding DNA: TGTGCCAGCAGTGCCACAGGGGACGGCACAGATACGCAGTATTTT. Protein product: CASSATGDGTDTQYF.

The V call is TRBV7-8, the J call TRBJ1-1; TRBD1 might be the D (5 bases). Per the germline V gene, CDR1 is SGHVS and CDR2 is FQNEAQ. The CDR3 has 14 amino acids. Trimming took off 1 base at V and 1 base at J, with 7 bases between the two ends. CDR3 DNA sequence: TGTGCCAGCAGCTTAGTCAGGGAGAACACTGAAGCTTTCTTT. Translation gives CASSLVRENTEAFF.

This chain links TRBV7-9 with TRBJ2-5; the D gene is possibly TRBD2 (6 bases). Trimming removed 0 bases from V and 4 bases from J, with 6 bases in between. The CDR3 is 13 residues long. Germline values: CDR1 SEHNR, CDR2 FQNEAQ (reference sequence). The DNA for the CDR3 is TGTGCCAGCAGCTTAGCGGGGGGAGAGACCCAGTACTTC. Translated: CASSLAGGETQYF.

The CDR3 nucleotides read TGTGCCAGCAGCTTTTCCAATTCCGACTACACCTTC. Translating it yields CASSFSNSDYTF. The genes are TRBV5-6 and TRBJ1-2; unclear D gene. Trimming left V 2 bases short and J 10 bases short, with 12 bases between. From germline, CDR1 is SGHDT and CDR2 YYEEEE. The CDR3 has 12 residues.

The chain combines TRBV15 with TRBJ1-1; D uncertain. Trimming removed 1 base from V and 6 bases from J, with 9 bases in between. Germline V gene sequence: CDR1 LNHNV, CDR2 YYDKDF (reference sequence). The CDR3 sequence is 13 residues long. The CDR3 region has the DNA TGTGCCACCAGCAGAGCAAGGATCTCTGAAGCTTTCTTT. Protein sequence: CATSRARISEAFF.

The chain recombines TRBV7-3 with TRBJ2-3; the D is unclear. This CDR3 contains 13 residues. Per the germline V gene, CDR1 is SGHTA and CDR2 is FQGTGA. Trimming took off 2 bases at V and 5 bases at J, with 8 bases between the two ends. CDR3 sequence: CASSLYTEDTQYF. In DNA, the CDR3 is TGTGCCAGCAGCTTATACACCGAAGATACGCAGTATTTT.

The V gene is TRBV12-5, the J gene TRBJ2-7, with no clear D. The CDR3 totals 12 residues. CDR1 LGHNT and CDR2 FRNRAP come from the germline V gene. The V gene lost 1 base and the J gene lost 6 bases, with 7 bases spanning the gap. CDR3 DNA sequence: TGTGCTAGTGGTTTGGGGGGAACCGAGCAGTACTTC. This codes for CASGLGGTEQYF.

The gene calls are TRBV10-3 and TRBJ2-7, with D possibly being TRBD1 (6 bases). Trimming stripped 4 bases from V and 2 bases from J, with 15 bases between. The germline gives CDR1 ENHRY, CDR2 SYGVKD. This CDR3 is 15 amino acids long. CDR3 protein: CAISGGTSKAYEQYF. As DNA, the CDR3 is TGTGCCATCAGTGGGGGGACATCCAAAGCCTACGAGCAGTACTTC.